What follows are 3 T cell receptor beta chains derived from one specimen sequenced in a study of T cell responses to AZD1222 COVID-19 vaccine. Some clones are missing from TCRdb's copy, which holds only in-frame ones; the method was immunoSEQ multiplex PCR. The sample yields 110,000 to 150,000 clones, around 91% seen once. The source material was peripheral blood, sampled on day 0 of AZD1222 vaccination. The receptors stem from an adult in good health.

This sequence joins TRBV7-9 and TRBJ1-1, with D tentatively TRBD1 (6 bases). The CDR3 spans 15 residues. V was clipped by 3 bases and J by 0 bases, with 11 bases between them. Germline values: CDR1 SEHNR, CDR2 FQNEAQ (reference sequence). DNA for the CDR3: TGTGCCAGCAGCTTCTTGCAGGGGATGAACACTGAAGCTTTCTTT. Amino acid sequence: CASSFLQGMNTEAFF.

The chain combines TRBV12-3 or TRBV12-4 with TRBJ1-6; D is uncertain. V dropped 5 bases and J dropped 3 bases, with 5 bases sitting between them. This CDR3 comprises 13 residues. CDR3 DNA: TGTGCCAGCAGTATCAACTATAATTCACCCCTCCACTTT. Protein product: CASSINYNSPLHF.

V gene TRBV19 combines with J gene TRBJ1-2; TRBD1 is a possible D gene (6 bases). CDR3 length equals 15 residues. Germline assignment: CDR1 LNHDA and CDR2 SQIVND (reference sequence). V lost 10 bases and J 4 bases, leaving 22 bases between the germline ends. The CDR3 DNA reads as TGTGCCAACACTTCAGGGGCTCGGACCCTCTATGGCTACACCTTC. Translating it yields CANTSGARTLYGYTF.